These T cell receptor beta chains were read from a single sample in a study of blood T cell repertoires in COVID-19. Generated by immunoSEQ multiplex PCR, the TCRdb table keeps only in-frame clones and is missing some. The table records some 220,000 clones, roughly 84% of them present only once. The sequenced sample consisted of peripheral blood. The receptors were sampled from a woman aged 25-40 years who had recovered from COVID-19. Each CDR3 is given with its conserved first and last residue. A D gene is named only where the DNA matches it firmly. The listing skips clone size in some rows; elsewhere it reads once, few, many or a size class.

D gene: TRBD2
V gene: TRBV5-1
J gene: TRBJ2-1
clone size: .
CDR3 DNA: TGCGCCAGCAGCGAACCAGCGGGAGGGGATGAGCAGTTCTTC
CDR3 protein: CASSEPAGGDEQFF

D gene: .
V gene: TRBV5-1
J gene: TRBJ2-1
clone size: .
CDR3 DNA: TGCGCCAGCAGCGAGGTCCAGGGGCTGTCAGGTGAGCAGTTCTTC
CDR3 protein: CASSEVQGLSGEQFF

D gene: .
V gene: TRBV29-1
J gene: TRBJ2-7
clone size: .
CDR3 DNA: TGCAGCGTTGCTCTAGGATATGGCCCCTACGAGCAGTACTTC
CDR3 protein: CSVALGYGPYEQYF

D gene: .
V gene: TRBV5-6
J gene: TRBJ2-2
clone size: .
CDR3 DNA: TGTGCCAGCAGCCTCAGGGACATTCACACCGGGGAGCTGTTTTTT
CDR3 protein: CASSLRDIHTGELFF

D gene: TRBD2
V gene: TRBV7-3
J gene: TRBJ2-2
clone size: .
CDR3 DNA: TGTGCCAGCAGCCCCATGAGCGGGAGGTCTGCCGGGGAGCTGTTTTTT
CDR3 protein: CASSPMSGRSAGELFF

D gene: TRBD2
V gene: TRBV7-6
J gene: TRBJ2-7
clone size: .
CDR3 DNA: TGTGCCAGCAGCTCCCATGGGGGACTATCCTACGAGCAGTACTTC
CDR3 protein: CASSSHGGLSYEQYF

D gene: TRBD1
V gene: TRBV7-2
J gene: TRBJ1-4
clone size: .
CDR3 DNA: TGTGCCAGCAGCTCCCCGACAGGGGGAGAAAAACTGTTTTTT
CDR3 protein: CASSSPTGGEKLFF

D gene: .
V gene: TRBV18
J gene: TRBJ1-3
clone size: .
CDR3 DNA: TGTGCCAGCTCACCCTCGAACAGCGGCTCTGGAAACACCATATATTTT
CDR3 protein: CASSPSNSGSGNTIYF

D gene: .
V gene: TRBV5-3
J gene: TRBJ1-5
clone size: .
CDR3 DNA: TGTGCCAGAAATGGCCGCGGGGGGCGGATAGGGTATAGCAATCAGCCCCAGCATTTT
CDR3 protein: CARNGRGGRIGYSNQPQHF

D gene: .
V gene: TRBV30
J gene: TRBJ2-1
clone size: .
CDR3 DNA: TGTGCCTGGAGTGTTCGAGGCCTTAGCTCCTACAATGAGCAGTTCTTC
CDR3 protein: CAWSVRGLSSYNEQFF

D gene: TRBD2
V gene: TRBV5-1
J gene: TRBJ2-7
clone size: .
CDR3 DNA: TGCGCCAGCAGCTTGGCCCGCCCTAGCGGATCCTACGAGCAGTACTTC
CDR3 protein: CASSLARPSGSYEQYF

D gene: .
V gene: TRBV28
J gene: TRBJ2-7
clone size: .
CDR3 DNA: TGTGCCAGCAGTTTAAAGGCCCCAAGGAGATACGAGCAGTACTTC
CDR3 protein: CASSLKAPRRYEQYF

D gene: TRBD1
V gene: TRBV5-1
J gene: TRBJ2-3
clone size: .
CDR3 DNA: TGCGCCAGCAGCCGGGGACAGAGCACAGATACGCAGTATTTT
CDR3 protein: CASSRGQSTDTQYF

D gene: TRBD1
V gene: TRBV10-1
J gene: TRBJ1-1
clone size: .
CDR3 DNA: TGCGCCAGCAGTAACAGGGGGACGAACACTGAAGCTTTCTTT
CDR3 protein: CASSNRGTNTEAFF

D gene: .
V gene: TRBV11-2
J gene: TRBJ2-3
clone size: .
CDR3 DNA: TGTGCCAGCAGCTCCAGGGTAGCAGATACGCAGTATTTT
CDR3 protein: CASSSRVADTQYF

D gene: TRBD1
V gene: TRBV13
J gene: TRBJ1-1
clone size: .
CDR3 DNA: TGTGCCAGCAGCCCCGTCGGGACAGCTAACACTGAAGCTTTCTTT
CDR3 protein: CASSPVGTANTEAFF

D gene: TRBD1
V gene: TRBV5-4
J gene: TRBJ2-6
clone size: once
CDR3 DNA: TGTGCCAGCAGCTTGCCGGGACAGGGAACCAACGTCCTGACTTTC
CDR3 protein: CASSLPGQGTNVLTF

D gene: TRBD2
V gene: TRBV5-1
J gene: TRBJ2-7
clone size: .
CDR3 DNA: TGCGCCAGTGACTCCGGGACTAGCAACGAGCAGTACTTC
CDR3 protein: CASDSGTSNEQYF

D gene: .
V gene: TRBV3-1/TRBV3-2
J gene: TRBJ1-1
clone size: .
CDR3 DNA: TGTGCCAGCAGCCAAGGGGGGCGCACTGAAGCTTTCTTT
CDR3 protein: CASSQGGRTEAFF

D gene: .
V gene: TRBV28
J gene: TRBJ2-1
clone size: .
CDR3 DNA: TGTGCCAGCAGTTCGGGACTCTACAATGAGCAGTTCTTC
CDR3 protein: CASSSGLYNEQFF

D gene: TRBD2
V gene: TRBV28
J gene: TRBJ2-3
clone size: .
CDR3 DNA: TGTGCCAGCAGCACGACTAGCGGGGAAGGGCGCGATACGCAGTATTTT
CDR3 protein: CASSTTSGEGRDTQYF

D gene: TRBD2
V gene: TRBV5-4
J gene: TRBJ2-2
clone size: .
CDR3 DNA: TGTGCCAGCAGCCTGTCGCTAGCGGGAGGGCCCGGCACCGGGGAGCTGTTTTTT
CDR3 protein: CASSLSLAGGPGTGELFF

D gene: TRBD1
V gene: TRBV6-5
J gene: TRBJ1-5
clone size: .
CDR3 DNA: TGTGCCAGCAGCGGACAGGGGGCGGGTCAGCCCCAGCATTTT
CDR3 protein: CASSGQGAGQPQHF

D gene: TRBD2
V gene: TRBV10-1
J gene: TRBJ2-5
clone size: .
CDR3 DNA: TGCGCCAGCAGTGAGTCACTAGCGGGAGGGCTAGGAGAGACCCAGTACTTC
CDR3 protein: CASSESLAGGLGETQYF

D gene: TRBD2
V gene: TRBV30
J gene: TRBJ2-7
clone size: .
CDR3 DNA: TGTGCCTGGGCGGCTAGCGGGGGGGGCGAGCAGTACTTC
CDR3 protein: CAWAASGGGEQYF